This entry lists 9 T cell receptor beta chains sequenced from one sample in a study of cytotoxic CD8 clonotypes in ibrutinib-treated CLL. The repertoire was sequenced with immunoSEQ multiplex PCR; TCRdb's copy has only in-frame clones and lacks some. The data contain 150,000 to 200,000 clones, over 75% of them singletons. Here the sequenced sample was PBMCs, taken at disease progression, from a patient treated with ibrutinib. The origin of the receptors is a human donor with chronic lymphocytic leukemia.

The chain employs TRBV5-1 and TRBJ2-1, with unresolved D. The CDR3 runs 11 residues. Germline values: CDR1 SGHRS, CDR2 YFSETQ. Trimming removed 4 bases from V and 5 bases from J, with 4 bases in between. CDR3 sequence reads: CASSPNNEQFF. The CDR3 region has the DNA TGCGCCAGCAGCCCGAACAATGAGCAGTTCTTC.

V usage is TRBV19 and J usage is TRBJ2-1; TRBD1 matches 9 bases. The CDR3 is made up of 16 amino acids. The germline V gene has CDR1 LNHDA and CDR2 SQIVND (reference sequence). Trimming removed 1 base from V and 6 bases from J; junction bases left unmatched: 7. For the CDR3, the DNA is TGTGCCAGTAGTATAGGGGGACAGGGTATCGGCAATGAGCAGTTCTTC. Encoded protein: CASSIGGQGIGNEQFF.

This chain joins TRBV19 and TRBJ1-2; D perhaps matches TRBD1 (6 bases). Trimming cost V 3 bases and J 8 bases, with 16 bases left between them. Germline V CDR1 and CDR2: LNHDA, SQIVND (reference sequence). CDR3 length: 14 residues. Here the CDR3 DNA reads TGTGCCAGTAGTATCAACAACCCAGGGGTCGGCTACACCTTC. Translated: CASSINNPGVGYTF.

The chain links TRBV19 to TRBJ2-3; D is unclear. Germline loops: CDR1 LNHDA, CDR2 SQIVND (reference sequence). V was cut by 9 bases and J by 2 bases, with 15 bases left in between. This CDR3 is 14 amino acids long. CDR3 in amino acids: CASRPALDTDTQYF. The CDR3 nucleotides read TGTGCCAGCCGCCCGGCCTTAGACACAGATACGCAGTATTTT.

The chain joins TRBV10-3 to TRBJ2-1; 7 bases agree with TRBD1. Germline values: CDR1 ENHRY, CDR2 SYGVKD. The trim removed 4 bases at V and 3 bases at J, leaving 9 bases unmatched. The CDR3 has 16 amino acids. CDR3 amino acids: CAISARQGSYYNEQFF. In DNA form, the CDR3 reads TGTGCCATCAGTGCTAGACAGGGATCTTACTACAATGAGCAGTTCTTC.

The chain carries TRBV27 and TRBJ2-7; TRBD2 might be the D (6 bases). Between the trimmed V and J ends, which lost 2 bases and 3 bases, there was a span of 11 bases. The CDR3 contains 14 residues. CDR1 is MNHEY, CDR2 SMNVEV, per germline (reference sequence). This CDR3 reads CASSLTRGLYEQYF. Here the CDR3 DNA reads TGTGCCAGCAGTTTAACGCGGGGCCTCTACGAGCAGTACTTC.

Written as DNA, the CDR3 is TGTGCCAGCAGCTTAGAGGCTGGGCTAAGCAATCAGCCCCAGCATTTT. This encodes CASSLEAGLSNQPQHF. The rearrangement joins TRBV7-2 to TRBJ1-5; D unresolved. V was cut by 1 base and J by 1 base, with 11 bases left in between. CDR3 length: 16 residues. Per the germline V gene, CDR1 is SGHTA and CDR2 is FQGNSA.

The V gene is TRBV13, the J gene TRBJ2-5; 15 nucleotides align to TRBD2. CDR3 size: 17 residues. The V segment lost 4 bases and the J segment 4 bases; nucleotides outside the gene matches: 7. CDR1 PRHDT and CDR2 FYEKMQ come from the germline V gene (reference sequence). The CDR3 loop is CASSWTSGRAWGETQYF. CDR3 sequence (DNA): TGTGCCAGCAGCTGGACTAGCGGGAGGGCCTGGGGAGAGACCCAGTACTTC. Together with reference TRBV13 and TRBJ2-5, the CDR3 gives the full variable domain: AAGVIQSPRHLIKEKRETATLKCYPIPRHDTVYWYQQGPGQDPQFLISFYEKMQSDKGSIPDRFSAQQFSDYHSELNMSSLELGDSALYFCASSWTSGRAWGETQYFGPGTRLLVL.

The J gene is TRBJ1-5, the V gene TRBV7-2; no clear D. The V gene's germline CDR1 is SGHTA and CDR2 FQGNSA. V gave up 7 bases and J gave up 6 bases, with 25 bases separating them. The CDR3 covers 17 residues. The CDR3 bases are TGTGCCAGCACAAAATCGGGTCCCGCTTCGTTCTTTCAGCCCCAGCATTTT. It yields the protein CASTKSGPASFFQPQHF.